The entry below describes one T cell receptor beta chain. Antigen: not known. This entry is derived from a study of T-cell reconstitution after alpha-beta-depleted transplantation in children. The CDR3 runs 14 residues. CDR1 DFQATT and CDR2 SNEGSKA come from the germline V gene (reference sequence). J gave up 2 bases and V 4 bases, and 4 bases lay outside the gene matches. General study findings and limits: T-cell numbers and diversity one year post-transplant derived largely from freshly generated T cells. About two months after transplant, alpha-beta T cells reportedly came from several hundred expanded graft clones. Some patients owed their high day-60 TCRbeta diversity to surviving recipient T cells and thymic progenitors.

TCRbeta library preparation incorporated unique molecular identifiers. TCRdb ran MiXCR on the PCR reads and lists one entry per CDR3 protein. The repertoire holds fewer than 750,000 distinct CDR3 sequences, roughly 27% seen once, with 35% to 40% in the top ten. The TCR originated in a boy in the first two years of life with Wiskott-Aldrich syndrome, due to receive a stem cell transplant. The chain has TRBV20-1 and TRBJ2-7, with 11 bases matching TRBD2. The sequencing used PBMCs, collected before TCRalphabeta/CD19-depleted stem cell transplant. CDR3 loop: CSATLAGGPYEQYF. In nucleotides, the CDR3 is TGCAGTGCTACCTTAGCGGGAGGGCCCTACGAGCAGTACTTC.